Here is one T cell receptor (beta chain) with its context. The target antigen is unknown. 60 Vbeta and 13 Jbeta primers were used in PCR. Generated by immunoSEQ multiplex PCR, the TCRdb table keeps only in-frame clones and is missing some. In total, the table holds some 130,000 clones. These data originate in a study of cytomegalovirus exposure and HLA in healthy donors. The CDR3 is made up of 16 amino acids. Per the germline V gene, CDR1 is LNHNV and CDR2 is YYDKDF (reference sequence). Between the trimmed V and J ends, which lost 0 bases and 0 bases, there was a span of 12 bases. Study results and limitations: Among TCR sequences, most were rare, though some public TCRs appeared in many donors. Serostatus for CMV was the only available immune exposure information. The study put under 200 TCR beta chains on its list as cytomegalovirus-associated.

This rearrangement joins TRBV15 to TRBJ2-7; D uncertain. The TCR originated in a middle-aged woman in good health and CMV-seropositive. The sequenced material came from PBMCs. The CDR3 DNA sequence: TGTGCCACCAGCAGAGAACTCCCAGGTACCTCCTACGAGCAGTACTTC. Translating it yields CATSRELPGTSYEQYF. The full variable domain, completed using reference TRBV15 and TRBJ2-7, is DAMVIQNPRYQVTQFGKPVTLSCSQTLNHNVMYWYQQKSSQAPKLLFHYYDKDFNNEADTPDNFQSRRPNTSFCFLDIRSPGLGDTAMYLCATSRELPGTSYEQYFGPGTRLTVT.